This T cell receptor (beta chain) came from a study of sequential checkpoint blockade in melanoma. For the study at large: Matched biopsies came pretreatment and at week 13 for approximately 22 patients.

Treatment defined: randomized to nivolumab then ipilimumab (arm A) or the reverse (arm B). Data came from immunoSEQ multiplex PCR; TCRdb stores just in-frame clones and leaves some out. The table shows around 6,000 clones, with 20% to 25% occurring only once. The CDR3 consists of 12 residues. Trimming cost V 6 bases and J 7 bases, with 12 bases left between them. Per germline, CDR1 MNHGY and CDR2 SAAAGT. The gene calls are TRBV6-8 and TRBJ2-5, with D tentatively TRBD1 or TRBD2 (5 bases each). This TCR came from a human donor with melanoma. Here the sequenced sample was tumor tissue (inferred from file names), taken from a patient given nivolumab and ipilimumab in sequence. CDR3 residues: CASSGPGGTQYF. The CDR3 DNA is TGTGCCAGCAGCGGACCTGGGGGGACCCAGTACTTC.